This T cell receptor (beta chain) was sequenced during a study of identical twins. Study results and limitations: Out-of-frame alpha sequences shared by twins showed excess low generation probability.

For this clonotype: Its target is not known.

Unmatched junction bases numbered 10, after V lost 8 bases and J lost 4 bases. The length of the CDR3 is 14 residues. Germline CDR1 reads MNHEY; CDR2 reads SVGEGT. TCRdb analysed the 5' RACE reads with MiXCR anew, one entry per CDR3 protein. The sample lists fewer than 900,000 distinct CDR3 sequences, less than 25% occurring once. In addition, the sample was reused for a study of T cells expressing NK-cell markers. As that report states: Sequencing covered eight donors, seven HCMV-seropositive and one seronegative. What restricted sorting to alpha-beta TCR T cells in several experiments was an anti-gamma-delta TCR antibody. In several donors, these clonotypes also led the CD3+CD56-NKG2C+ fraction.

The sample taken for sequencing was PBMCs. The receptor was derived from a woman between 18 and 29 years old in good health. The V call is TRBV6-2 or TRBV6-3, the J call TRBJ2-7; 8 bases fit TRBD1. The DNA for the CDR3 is TGTGCCAGCCTGCCGGGACAGGTTTTTTACGAGCAGTACTTC. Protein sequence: CASLPGQVFYEQYF.